Listed below are T cell receptor beta chains from one sample, sequenced in a study of CD8 T cells in ankylosing spondylitis. MiXCR, applied by TCRdb to the 5' RACE reads, yields one record per CDR3 protein. The table records 450,000 to 550,000 distinct CDR3 sequences, over 4% of them present only once. Material: blood, either unsorted or a sorted T cell fraction (not recorded which). The receptors originated from a male donor with ankylosing spondylitis. The CDR3 runs from the conserved cysteine through the conserved F or W. Fields, in order: clone size, D gene, J gene, V gene, CDR3 protein, CDR3 DNA. The D gene is left open where the match is weak. The size of a clone is reported for some rows only, either as once, few or many, or as a class for expanded clones.

many NA TRBJ2-7 TRBV27 CASSSLGAEQYF TGTGCCAGCAGTTCTCTCGGCGCCGAGCAGTACTTC
many TRBD1 TRBJ1-6 TRBV28 CASSSAGTGDSPLHF TGTGCCAGCAGTTCGGCCGGGACAGGGGATTCACCCCTCCACTTT
many NA TRBJ2-5 TRBV9 CASGPTAQETQYF TGTGCCAGCGGGCCGACAGCTCAAGAGACCCAGTACTTC
NA TRBD1 TRBJ1-6 TRBV28 CASRPPGTGFFSYNSPLHF TGTGCCAGCAGGCCTCCCGGGACAGGGTTCTTCTCCTATAATTCACCCCTCCACTTT
many TRBD1 TRBJ2-6 TRBV5-1 CASSSGTGGSGANVLTF TGCGCCAGCAGCTCCGGGACAGGGGGCTCTGGGGCCAACGTCCTGACTTTC
few NA TRBJ2-6 TRBV28 CASTWAAGANVLTF TGTGCCAGCACTTGGGCAGCTGGGGCCAACGTCCTGACTTTC
many NA TRBJ2-1 TRBV5-1 CASSSLPHNEQFF TGCGCCAGCAGCTCCCTGCCCCACAATGAGCAGTTCTTC
few NA TRBJ1-5 TRBV7-8 CASSLEVRRVHQPQHF TGTGCCAGCAGCTTAGAGGTTAGAAGGGTTCATCAGCCCCAGCATTTT
NA TRBD1 TRBJ2-2 TRBV28 CASSSTWTGNTGELFF TGTGCCAGCAGTTCGACCTGGACAGGGAACACCGGGGAGCTGTTTTTT
few TRBD2 TRBJ2-1 TRBV6-5 CASSLLADNEQFF TGTGCCAGCAGTTTACTAGCGGACAATGAGCAGTTCTTC
many TRBD2 TRBJ2-5 TRBV27 CASSSLLAGGPEGAQYF TGTGCCAGCAGTTCCCTTCTAGCGGGAGGGCCAGAAGGGGCCCAGTACTTC
many TRBD1 TRBJ2-5 TRBV6-2/TRBV6-3 CASSYTTGIQYF TGTGCCAGCAGTTACACGACAGGGATCCAGTACTTC
many NA TRBJ2-1 TRBV4-1 CASSQDSESILSYNEQFF TGCGCCAGCAGCCAAGATTCGGAATCCATCCTCTCCTACAATGAGCAGTTCTTC
many NA TRBJ2-7 TRBV5-5 CASSLGAVLSYEQYF TGTGCCAGCAGCTTGGGGGCAGTTTTATCCTACGAGCAGTACTTC
many NA TRBJ2-2 TRBV20-1 CSAEDTGELFF TGCAGTGCCGAAGACACCGGGGAGCTGTTTTTT
many TRBD2 TRBJ2-1 TRBV24-1 CATSDFRASGSHEQFF TGTGCCACCAGTGATTTTAGGGCTAGCGGGAGCCATGAGCAGTTCTTC
many NA TRBJ2-3 TRBV7-2 CASSLQPSTDTQYF TGTGCCAGCAGCTTACAACCGAGCACAGATACGCAGTATTTT
many TRBD2 TRBJ2-5 TRBV18 CASSQLAPGLAYETQYF TGTGCCAGCTCGCAACTCGCACCGGGACTAGCATATGAGACCCAGTACTTC
many NA TRBJ1-3 TRBV29-1 CSVGIGGNTIYF TGCAGCGTTGGAATCGGGGGAAACACCATATATTTT
NA NA TRBJ1-1 TRBV6-6 CASSALGGSEAFF TGTGCCAGCAGTGCACTAGGCGGGTCTGAAGCTTTCTTT
many NA TRBJ1-1 TRBV7-2 CASSLGNMRVTNTEAFF TGTGCCAGCAGCTTAGGGAATATGAGGGTAACGAACACTGAAGCTTTCTTT
many NA TRBJ2-1 TRBV4-2 CASSLTGYSYNEQFF TGTGCCAGCAGCCTGACTGGTTACTCCTACAATGAGCAGTTCTTC
NA TRBD2 TRBJ2-5 TRBV2 CASSQGASGGLVTQYF TGTGCCAGCAGCCAAGGGGCTAGCGGGGGGCTTGTGACCCAGTACTTC
many TRBD1 TRBJ1-1 TRBV7-3 CASSSTGGETEAFF TGTGCCAGCAGCTCCACAGGGGGAGAAACTGAAGCTTTCTTT
few NA TRBJ2-3 TRBV3-1 CASSPSRPSRDTQYF TGTGCCAGCAGCCCTTCAAGGCCGTCGAGAGATACGCAGTATTTT
many NA TRBJ1-3 TRBV5-1 CASSLDRIFSGNTIYF TGCGCCAGCAGCTTGGACCGCATCTTCTCTGGAAACACCATATATTTT
many TRBD1 TRBJ1-4 TRBV12-3/TRBV12-4 CASSIPGQPEKLFF TGTGCCAGCAGTATCCCGGGACAGCCTGAAAAACTGTTTTTT
NA NA TRBJ2-1 TRBV7-2 CASSPGSRGPGSEQFF TGTGCCAGCAGTCCAGGGAGTCGGGGGCCTGGGAGTGAGCAGTTCTTC
many NA TRBJ1-6 TRBV7-2 CASSPPGHNNSPLHF TGTGCCAGCAGCCCACCGGGACATAATAATTCACCCCTCCACTTT
many NA TRBJ1-5 TRBV6-5 CASSYRRGNQPQHF TGTGCCAGCAGTTACCGCAGGGGCAATCAGCCCCAGCATTTT
many TRBD2 TRBJ2-1 TRBV7-2 CASSYTSGGPGEQFF TGTGCCAGCAGCTATACTAGCGGGGGGCCGGGTGAGCAGTTCTTC
many TRBD1 TRBJ2-6 TRBV15 CATWTGSTGANVLTF TGTGCCACCTGGACAGGGTCTACTGGGGCCAACGTCCTGACTTTC
many NA TRBJ1-5 TRBV27 CASSFGVSNQPQHF TGTGCCAGCAGTTTTGGAGTTAGCAATCAGCCCCAGCATTTT
many NA TRBJ1-5 TRBV15 CATSSHLNQPQHF TGTGCCACCAGCAGCCATCTAAATCAGCCCCAGCATTTT
many TRBD2 TRBJ2-1 TRBV3-1 CASSQLAGEQFF TGTGCCAGCAGCCAATTAGCGGGTGAGCAGTTCTTC
many NA TRBJ1-1 TRBV20-1 CSAITGTWNTEAFF TGCAGTGCTATCACCGGGACCTGGAACACTGAAGCTTTCTTT
many TRBD1 TRBJ1-1 TRBV20-1 CSAREAGRGHSEAFF TGCAGTGCTAGAGAAGCGGGCAGGGGGCATTCTGAAGCTTTCTTT
many NA TRBJ2-7 TRBV4-3 CASSQVLFYEQYF TGCGCCAGCAGCCAAGTGTTATTCTACGAGCAGTACTTC
many NA TRBJ1-1 TRBV24-1 CATSEQGNTEAFF TGTGCCACCAGTGAACAGGGAAACACTGAAGCTTTCTTT
few NA TRBJ2-1 TRBV11-2 CASTLAASSYNEQFF TGTGCCAGCACCTTAGCGGCAAGCTCCTACAATGAGCAGTTCTTC